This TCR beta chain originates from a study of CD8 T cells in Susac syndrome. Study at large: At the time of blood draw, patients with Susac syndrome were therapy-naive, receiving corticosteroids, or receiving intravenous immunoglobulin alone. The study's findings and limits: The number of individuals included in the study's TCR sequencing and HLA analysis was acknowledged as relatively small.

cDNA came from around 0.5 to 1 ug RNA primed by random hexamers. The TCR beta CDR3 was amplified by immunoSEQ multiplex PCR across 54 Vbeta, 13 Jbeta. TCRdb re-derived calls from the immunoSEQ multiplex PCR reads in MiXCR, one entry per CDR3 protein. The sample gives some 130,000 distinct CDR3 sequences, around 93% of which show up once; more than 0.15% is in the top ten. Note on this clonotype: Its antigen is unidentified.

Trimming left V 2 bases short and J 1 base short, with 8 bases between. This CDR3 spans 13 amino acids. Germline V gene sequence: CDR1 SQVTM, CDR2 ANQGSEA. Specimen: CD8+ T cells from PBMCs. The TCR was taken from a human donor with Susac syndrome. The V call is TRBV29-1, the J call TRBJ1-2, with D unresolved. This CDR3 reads CSVELQDNYGYTF. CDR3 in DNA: TGCAGCGTTGAATTACAAGATAACTATGGCTACACCTTC.